Sequencing of this T cell receptor (beta chain) was carried out in a study of molecular identifiers for immune sequencing clone quantification. TCRdb used MiXCR to reprocess the PCR reads, holding one entry per CDR3 protein. The table includes under 600,000 distinct CDR3 sequences, about 26% detected once. The CDR3 is 15 amino acids. Germline CDR1 LGHDT, CDR2 YNNKEL (reference sequence). V shed 4 bases and J shed 3 bases, with 13 bases lying between them. Sequenced input: naive CD8+ T cells from blood, with Jurkat cell RNA spiked in. Subset: FACS-sorted CD8+CD4-CCR7+CD45RA+ naive T cells. V gene TRBV3-1 combines with J gene TRBJ2-1; D gene ambiguous. The receptor was derived from a human donor in good health. Some libraries in this study had Jurkat cell RNA spiked in. The CDR3 here is CASSPHGVDYNEQFF. CDR3 DNA: TGTGCCAGCAGCCCCCATGGGGTAGACTACAATGAGCAGTTCTTC.